These 25 T cell receptor beta chains share one sample of origin, sequenced in a study of shared clonotypes between healthy human individuals. Sequencing used immunoSEQ multiplex PCR; TCRdb keeps in-frame clones, though not all of them. The table shows 550,000 to 600,000 clones, with roughly 79% occurring only once. Sequenced sample: PBMCs. These receptors were taken from a woman aged 40 to 50 in good health. Some clones in this sample may be carry-over from other donors' samples.

The chain combines TRBV7-2 with TRBJ2-2; 15 bases agree with TRBD2. The CDR3 has 17 amino acids. Germline V lookup: CDR1 SGHTA, CDR2 FQGNSA. V gave up 4 bases and J gave up 6 bases; unmatched junction bases: 6. The CDR3 bases are TGTGCCAGCAGCTCGTGGACTAGCGGGAGGGGAGCCGGGGAGCTGTTTTTT. It translates to CASSSWTSGRGAGELFF.

This chain uses TRBV29-1 with TRBJ1-4; TRBD1 aligns across 7 bases. Germline assignment: CDR1 SQVTM and CDR2 ANQGSEA. The CDR3 totals 14 residues. Trimming cost V 6 bases and J 8 bases; bases outside gene matches: 12. As DNA, the CDR3 is TGCAGCGTCAGACACAGGGGATGGGGAGAAAAACTGTTTTTT. It yields the protein CSVRHRGWGEKLFF.

The sample holds a few counts of this clone. The V gene is TRBV19, the J gene TRBJ1-1; 7 bases map to TRBD1. V shed 5 bases, J shed 2 bases, and the junction held 8 bases outside the gene matches. CDR3 size: 15 residues. The germline V gene has CDR1 LNHDA and CDR2 SQIVND (reference sequence). The CDR3 coding sequence is TGTGCCAGTAGTCCGCGGGACAGATTAAACACTGAAGCTTTCTTT. Its translation is CASSPRDRLNTEAFF.

The J gene is TRBJ2-3, the V gene TRBV28, with 14 bases identical to TRBD2. Trimming took 6 bases from V and 0 from J; bases not matched to a gene: 8. Germline V lookup: CDR1 MDHEN, CDR2 SYDVKM. CDR3 length equals 18 residues. CDR3 DNA sequence: TGTGCCAGCAGCCCCGGACTAGCGGGAGGTTCTAGCACAGATACGCAGTATTTT. It specifies CASSPGLAGGSSTDTQYF.

The chain joins TRBV7-9 to TRBJ2-3; 8 bases map to TRBD2. There are 17 residues in the CDR3. Germline V gives CDR1 SEHNR, CDR2 FQNEAQ (reference sequence). V was pared by 1 base and J by 6 bases, with 12 bases of the junction left unmatched. The CDR3 bases are TGTGCCAGCAGCTTAGTGAGCGGGAGAGTAATAGAGGATACGCAGTATTTT. Residues: CASSLVSGRVIEDTQYF.

The chain joins TRBV5-1 to TRBJ2-3; 8 nucleotides line up with TRBD1. CDR3 length: 18 residues. Germline loops: CDR1 SGHRS, CDR2 YFSETQ. The V gene end was trimmed by 5 bases and the J gene end by 3 bases; junction bases not matched to a gene: 17. The CDR3 DNA reads TGCGCCAGCAGTCAAGACAGGGGCCACTCGGCCGGTACAGATACGCAGTATTTT. It is translated as CASSQDRGHSAGTDTQYF.

The chain joins TRBV7-8 to TRBJ2-3; 9 positions match TRBD2. J gave up 3 bases and V 6 bases, and 10 bases lay outside the gene matches. The CDR3 contains 16 residues. Germline CDR1 SGHVS, CDR2 FQNEAQ. CDR3 coding DNA: TGTGCCAGCAGACCAGTAGCGGGAGCGGGGACAGATACGCAGTATTTT. Its translation is CASRPVAGAGTDTQYF.

The chain carries TRBV27 and TRBJ2-7, with 10 bases aligning to TRBD2. The ends lost 8 bases at V and 1 base at J; junction bases unmatched: 5. CDR1 and CDR2 (germline): MNHEY, SMNVEV (reference sequence). This CDR3 has 14 amino acids. The CDR3 nucleotides read TGTGCCAGCCACATTAGCGGGAGGTCCTACGAGCAGTACTTC. The encoded protein is CASHISGRSYEQYF.

The chain uses TRBV28 and TRBJ2-1, with D uncertain. Between the trimmed V and J ends, which lost 0 bases and 2 bases, there was a span of 8 bases. From germline, CDR1 is MDHEN and CDR2 SYDVKM. The CDR3 sequence is 15 residues long. CDR3 bases: TGTGCCAGCAGTTTATGGAAAGGTCCCTACAATGAGCAGTTCTTC. Amino acid sequence: CASSLWKGPYNEQFF.

The rearrangement uses TRBV28 and TRBJ1-5; the match to TRBD1 covers 7 bases. Germline V gives CDR1 MDHEN, CDR2 SYDVKM. CDR3 length equals 15 residues. V lost 8 bases to trimming and J lost 3 bases; unmatched junction nucleotides: 10. In nucleotides, the CDR3 is TGTGCCAGCCGGACAGGCGCGGGTTCCAATCAGCCCCAGCATTTT. Amino acid sequence: CASRTGAGSNQPQHF.

This clone has only a few counts. CDR3 region: CASSLMQVNEKLFF. In DNA form, the CDR3 reads TGTGCCAGCAGCTTAATGCAGGTTAATGAAAAACTGTTTTTT. The V call is TRBV7-2, the J call TRBJ1-4; D call uncertain. This CDR3 comprises 14 residues. CDR1 SGHTA and CDR2 FQGNSA come from the germline V gene. The V end was cut by 2 bases, the J end by 4 bases, with 8 bases between.

This clone has only a few counts. J is TRBJ1-2 and V is TRBV6-1, with TRBD1 as a possible D gene (5 bases). CDR1 and CDR2 from the germline V gene are MNHNS and SASEGT. Trimming pared 3 bases from V and 7 bases from J, leaving 15 bases between. The length of the CDR3 is 14 residues. As DNA, the CDR3 is TGTGCCAGCAGTGACTGGGGCGGTAGCGTTGGCTACACCTTC. Its protein product is CASSDWGGSVGYTF.

This clone was found many times. V usage is TRBV11-2 and J usage is TRBJ2-5; 8 bases line up with TRBD2. Per germline, CDR1 SGHAT and CDR2 FQNNGV. V trimming: 1 base; J trimming: 2 bases; junction bases outside the gene matches: 0. The CDR3 spans 14 residues. CDR3 sequence (DNA): TGTGCCAGCAGCTTAGGCGGGAGGCAAGAGACCCAGTACTTC. Translated: CASSLGGRQETQYF.

The V and J genes are TRBV27 and TRBJ2-3, with 7 positions matching TRBD1. Losses at the gene ends were 1 base for V and 5 bases for J; bases not matched to a gene: 6. The CDR3 totals 15 residues. Germline CDR1 MNHEY, CDR2 SMNVEV (reference sequence). This CDR3 reads CASSLLGGGRDTQYF. The CDR3 DNA reads as TGTGCCAGCAGTTTATTAGGGGGCGGCCGAGATACGCAGTATTTT.

In its sample, this clone was seen a few times. V gene TRBV30 combines with J gene TRBJ1-2; D may be TRBD1 (6 bases). There are 14 residues in the CDR3. Between the trimmed V and J ends, which lost 3 bases and 6 bases, there was a span of 17 bases. From germline, CDR1 is GTSNPN and CDR2 SVGIG (reference sequence). CDR3 DNA: TGTGCCTGGAGCCCGTACAGGGAGTCGAATGGCTACACCTTC. Its translation: CAWSPYRESNGYTF.

The CDR3 DNA is TGTGCCAGCAGAGAGCGCACCGGACAGGGGGCAGCTGGAAACACCATATATTTT. Translating gives CASRERTGQGAAGNTIYF. The chain links TRBV27 to TRBJ1-3, with 11 bases that match TRBD1. V lost 6 bases to trimming and J lost 2 bases; unmatched junction nucleotides: 12. The CDR3 length is 18 residues. Germline lookup yields CDR1 MNHEY and CDR2 SMNVEV (reference sequence).

This chain uses TRBV4-2 with TRBJ1-4, with D possibly matching TRBD1 (5 bases). CDR1 is LGHNA, CDR2 YNFKEQ, per germline. V was pared by 4 bases and J by 3 bases, with 18 bases between. The CDR3 is made up of 17 amino acids. In DNA, the CDR3 is TGTGCCAGCAGCCCGAGGGGCGGGTCGACAGCTAATGAAAAACTGTTTTTT. Encoded protein: CASSPRGGSTANEKLFF.

This chain uses TRBV10-3 with TRBJ1-1; 9 bases align to TRBD1. The CDR3 has 13 amino acids. Trimming at V came to 9 bases and at J to 1 base, leaving 3 bases not matched to a gene. Per the germline V gene, CDR1 is ENHRY and CDR2 is SYGVKD. The CDR3 reads CAIRTGENTEAFF. The CDR3 DNA is TGTGCCATACGGACAGGGGAGAACACTGAAGCTTTCTTT.

The chain has TRBV7-8 and TRBJ2-1, with TRBD2 matching 7 bases. The CDR3 covers 15 residues. Germline V gene sequence: CDR1 SGHVS, CDR2 FQNEAQ. J gave up 2 bases and V 0 bases, and 1 base lay outside the gene matches. The CDR3 here is CASSLAGRAYNEQFF. The CDR3 DNA reads TGTGCCAGCAGCTTAGCTGGGAGGGCCTACAATGAGCAGTTCTTC.

CDR3 in amino acids: CASSPDRLNTEAFF. The CDR3 DNA reads as TGTGCCAGCAGTCCGGACAGACTAAACACTGAAGCTTTCTTT. The chain employs TRBV5-4 and TRBJ1-1; weak D call: TRBD1 (6 bases). The CDR3 consists of 14 residues. Germline V gene data show CDR1 as SGHNT and CDR2 as YYREEE (reference sequence). The germline V and J ends were trimmed by 5 bases and 2 bases, with 13 bases remaining between them.

V usage is TRBV7-2 and J usage is TRBJ1-3; D remains unclear. CDR3 length: 17 amino acids. V was trimmed by 4 bases and J by 3 bases, leaving 19 bases between them. Germline lookup yields CDR1 SGHTA and CDR2 FQGNSA. In nucleotides, the CDR3 is TGTGCCAGCAGCTACCCCAGCGGGGTGGGAGGTGGAAACACCATATATTTT. It specifies CASSYPSGVGGGNTIYF.

This clone occurred once. A far larger clone lies a single base away; this is likely a read error. The sample holds other DNA sequences that translate to the same CDR3. The chain links TRBV10-1 to TRBJ1-1, with a weak D call TRBD1 (5 bases). The CDR3 extends over 13 amino acids. Trimming took 7 bases from V and 2 from J, leaving 11 bases between them. CDR1 WNHNN and CDR2 SYGVQD come from the germline V gene (reference sequence). The CDR3 region is CASMGGANTEAFF. The CDR3 nucleotides read TGCGCCAGCATGGGGGGTGCAAACACTGAAGCTTTCTTT.

This chain joins TRBV29-1 and TRBJ1-1; D may be TRBD1 (6 bases). The V gene lost 4 bases and the J gene lost 11 bases, with 14 bases spanning the gap. This CDR3 comprises 11 residues. Germline assignment: CDR1 SQVTM and CDR2 ANQGSEA. Written as DNA, the CDR3 is TGCAGCGTTGGGGAGGGGGAGGCGGCTTTCTTT. Encoded protein: CSVGEGEAAFF.

CDR3 sequence reads: CASKWGVGFAGNTIYF. The CDR3 DNA reads TGTGCCAGCAAGTGGGGGGTAGGGTTTGCTGGAAACACCATATATTTT. The chain combines TRBV2 with TRBJ1-3; D might be TRBD1 (5 bases). V was shortened by 7 bases and J by 2 bases, with 18 bases between the two germline ends. Germline CDR1 is SNHLY and CDR2 is FYNNEI. This CDR3 has 16 amino acids.

V and J are TRBV5-1 and TRBJ2-7; 13 nucleotides match TRBD2. The CDR3 length is 15 residues. The germline gives CDR1 SGHRS, CDR2 YFSETQ. The V gene end was trimmed by 3 bases and the J gene end by 0 bases; junction bases not matched to a gene: 0. CDR3 sequence (DNA): TGCGCCAGCAGCTGGACTAGCGGGAGCTCCTACGAGCAGTACTTC. Protein: CASSWTSGSSYEQYF. Combining the CDR3 with reference TRBV5-1 and TRBJ2-7 gives the whole variable domain KAGVTQTPRYLIKTRGQQVTLSCSPISGHRSVSWYQQTPGQGLQFLFEYFSETQRNKGNFPGRFSGRQFSNSRSEMNVSTLELGDSALYLCASSWTSGSSYEQYFGPGTRLTVT.